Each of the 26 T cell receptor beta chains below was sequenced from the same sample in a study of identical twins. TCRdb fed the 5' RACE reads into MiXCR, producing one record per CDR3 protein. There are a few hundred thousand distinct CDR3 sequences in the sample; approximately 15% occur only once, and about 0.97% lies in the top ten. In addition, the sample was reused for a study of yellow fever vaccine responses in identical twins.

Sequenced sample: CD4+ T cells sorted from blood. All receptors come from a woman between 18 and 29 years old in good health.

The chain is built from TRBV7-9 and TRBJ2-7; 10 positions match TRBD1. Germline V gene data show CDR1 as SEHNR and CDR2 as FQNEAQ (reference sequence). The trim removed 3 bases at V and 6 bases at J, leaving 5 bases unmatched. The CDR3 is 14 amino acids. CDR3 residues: CASSFGTGVREQYF. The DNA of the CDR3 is TGTGCCAGCAGCTTCGGGACAGGGGTCCGCGAGCAGTACTTC.

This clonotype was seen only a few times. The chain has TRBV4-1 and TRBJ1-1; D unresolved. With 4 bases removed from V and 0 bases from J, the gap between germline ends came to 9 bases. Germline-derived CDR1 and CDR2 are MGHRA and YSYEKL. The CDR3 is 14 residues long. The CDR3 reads CASSPPSLNTEAFF. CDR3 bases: TGCGCCAGCAGCCCTCCAAGCCTGAACACTGAAGCTTTCTTT.

CDR3: CAITSEVTRSGANVLTF. The DNA for the CDR3 is TGTGCCATCACGAGCGAGGTGACCCGCTCTGGGGCCAACGTCCTGACTTTC. The J gene is TRBJ2-6, the V gene TRBV10-3; no definite D call. This CDR3 is built from 17 residues. Germline assignment: CDR1 ENHRY and CDR2 SYGVKD. Trimming cost V 7 bases and J 0 bases, with 16 bases left between them.

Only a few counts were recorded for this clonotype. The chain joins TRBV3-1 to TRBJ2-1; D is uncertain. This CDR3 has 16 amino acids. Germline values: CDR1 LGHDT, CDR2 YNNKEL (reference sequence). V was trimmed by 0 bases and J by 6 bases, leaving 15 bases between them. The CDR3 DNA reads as TGTGCCAGCAGCCAAGAGTCCGGAGTCGGTTTCAATGAGCAGTTCTTC. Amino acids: CASSQESGVGFNEQFF.

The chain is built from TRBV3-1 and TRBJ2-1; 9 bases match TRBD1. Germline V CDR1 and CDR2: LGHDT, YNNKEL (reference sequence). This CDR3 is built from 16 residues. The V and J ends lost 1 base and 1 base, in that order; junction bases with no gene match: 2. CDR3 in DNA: TGTGCCAGCAGCCAAGTCGGGACAGGGTCCTACAATGAGCAGTTCTTC. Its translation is CASSQVGTGSYNEQFF.

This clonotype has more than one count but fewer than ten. The CDR3 protein is CASSQVLAGGLNEQFF. CDR3 DNA sequence: TGCGCCAGCAGCCAAGTTCTAGCGGGAGGGCTCAATGAGCAGTTCTTC. The chain couples TRBV4-3 to TRBJ2-1; the match to TRBD2 covers 12 bases. This CDR3 has 16 residues. Germline loops: CDR1 LGHNA, CDR2 YSLEER. J lost 6 bases, V lost 1 base, and 4 bases had no gene match.

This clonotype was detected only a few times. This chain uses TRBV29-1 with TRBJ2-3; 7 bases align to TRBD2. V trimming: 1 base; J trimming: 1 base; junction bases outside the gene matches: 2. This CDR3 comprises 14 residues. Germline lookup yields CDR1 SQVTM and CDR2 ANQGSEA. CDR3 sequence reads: CSVEGRGGTDTQYF. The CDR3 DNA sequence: TGCAGCGTTGAAGGACGGGGGGGCACAGATACGCAGTATTTT.

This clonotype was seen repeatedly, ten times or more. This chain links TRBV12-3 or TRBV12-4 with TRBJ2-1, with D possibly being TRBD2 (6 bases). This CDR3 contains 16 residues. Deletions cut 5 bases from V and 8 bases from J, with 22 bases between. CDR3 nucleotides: TGTGCCAGCAGTCCTCAGACTAGTGGCGTTCTTCATGAGCAGTTCTTC. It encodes CASSPQTSGVLHEQFF.

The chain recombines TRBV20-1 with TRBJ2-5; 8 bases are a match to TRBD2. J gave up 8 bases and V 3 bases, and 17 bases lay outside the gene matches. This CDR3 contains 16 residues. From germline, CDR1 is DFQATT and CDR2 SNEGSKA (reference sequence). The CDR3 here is CSASGVAGGRRVTQYF. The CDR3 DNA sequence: TGCAGTGCTAGTGGGGTGGCGGGAGGCCGCAGGGTTACCCAGTACTTC.

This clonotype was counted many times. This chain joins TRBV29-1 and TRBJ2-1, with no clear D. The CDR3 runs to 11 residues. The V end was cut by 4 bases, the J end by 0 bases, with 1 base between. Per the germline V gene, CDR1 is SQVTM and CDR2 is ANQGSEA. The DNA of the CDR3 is TGCAGCGTTGGCTCCTACAATGAGCAGTTCTTC. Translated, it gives CSVGSYNEQFF.

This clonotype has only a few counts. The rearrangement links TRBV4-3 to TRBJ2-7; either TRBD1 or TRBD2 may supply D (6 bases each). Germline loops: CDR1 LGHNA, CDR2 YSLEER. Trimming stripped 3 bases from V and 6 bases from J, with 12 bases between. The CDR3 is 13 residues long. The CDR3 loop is CASSHEQGGEQYF. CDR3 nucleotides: TGCGCCAGCAGCCACGAACAGGGAGGCGAGCAGTACTTC.

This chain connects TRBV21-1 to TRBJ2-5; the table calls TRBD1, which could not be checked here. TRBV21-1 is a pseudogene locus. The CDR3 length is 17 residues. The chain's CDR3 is CASSQNWGQGGQETQYF. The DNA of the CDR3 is TGTGCCAGCAGCCAAAACTGGGGACAGGGGGGCCAAGAGACCCAGTACTTC.

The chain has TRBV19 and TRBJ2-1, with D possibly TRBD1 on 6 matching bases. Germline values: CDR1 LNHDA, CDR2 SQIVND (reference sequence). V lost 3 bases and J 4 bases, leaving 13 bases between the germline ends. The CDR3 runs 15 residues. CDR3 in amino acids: CASSIKSGTYNEQFF. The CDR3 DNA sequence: TGTGCCAGTAGTATCAAATCCGGGACATACAATGAGCAGTTCTTC. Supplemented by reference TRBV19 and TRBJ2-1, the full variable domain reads DGGITQSPKYLFRKEGQNVTLSCEQNLNHDAMYWYRQDPGQGLRLIYYSQIVNDFQKGDIAEGYSVSREKKESFPLTVTSAQKNPTAFYLCASSIKSGTYNEQFFGPGTRLTVL.

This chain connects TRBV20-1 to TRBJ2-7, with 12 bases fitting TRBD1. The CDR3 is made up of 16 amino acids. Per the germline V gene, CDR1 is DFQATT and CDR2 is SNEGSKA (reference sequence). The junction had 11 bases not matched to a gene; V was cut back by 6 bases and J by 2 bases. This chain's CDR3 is CSAKVSGTGGPYEQYF. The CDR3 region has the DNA TGCAGTGCAAAAGTATCCGGGACAGGGGGCCCCTACGAGCAGTACTTC.

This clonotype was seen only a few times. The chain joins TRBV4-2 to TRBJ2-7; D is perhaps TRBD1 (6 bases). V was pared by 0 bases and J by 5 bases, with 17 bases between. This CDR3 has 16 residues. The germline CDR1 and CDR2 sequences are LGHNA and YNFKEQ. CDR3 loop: CASSQDKDRLPHEQYF. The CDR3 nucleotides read TGTGCCAGCAGCCAAGATAAGGACAGACTCCCCCACGAGCAGTACTTC.

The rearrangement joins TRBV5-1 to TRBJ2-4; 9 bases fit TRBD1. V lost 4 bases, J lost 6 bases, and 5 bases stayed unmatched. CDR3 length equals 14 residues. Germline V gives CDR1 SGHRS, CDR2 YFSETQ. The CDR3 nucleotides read TGCGCCAGCAGCGGACAGGGGACCTTAAACATTCAGTACTTC. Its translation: CASSGQGTLNIQYF.

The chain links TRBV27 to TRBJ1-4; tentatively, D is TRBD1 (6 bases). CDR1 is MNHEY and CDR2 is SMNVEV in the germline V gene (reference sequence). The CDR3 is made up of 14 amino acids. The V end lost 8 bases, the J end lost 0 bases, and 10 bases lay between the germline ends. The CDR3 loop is CASQRTATNEKLFF. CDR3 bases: TGTGCCAGCCAGCGGACAGCAACTAATGAAAAACTGTTTTTT.

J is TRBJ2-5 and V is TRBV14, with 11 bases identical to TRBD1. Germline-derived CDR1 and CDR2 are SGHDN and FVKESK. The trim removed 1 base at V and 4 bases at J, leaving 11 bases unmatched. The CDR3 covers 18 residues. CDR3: CASSQGRTDRGRSETQYF. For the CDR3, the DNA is TGTGCCAGCAGCCAAGGTCGGACGGACAGGGGGCGTTCAGAGACCCAGTACTTC.

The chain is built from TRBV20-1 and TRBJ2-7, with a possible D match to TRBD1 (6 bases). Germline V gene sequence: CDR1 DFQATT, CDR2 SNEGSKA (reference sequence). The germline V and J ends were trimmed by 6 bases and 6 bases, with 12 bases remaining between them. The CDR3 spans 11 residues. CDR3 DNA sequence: TGCAGTGCCCCCAGGGGTGTCGAGCAGTACTTC. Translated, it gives CSAPRGVEQYF.

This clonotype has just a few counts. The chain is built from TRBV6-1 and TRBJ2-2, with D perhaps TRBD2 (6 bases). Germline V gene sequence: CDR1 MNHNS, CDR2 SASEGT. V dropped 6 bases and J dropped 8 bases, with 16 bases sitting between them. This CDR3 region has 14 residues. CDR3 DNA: TGTGCCAGCAGGCGTGGCGGGGTTCAGGGGGAGCTGTTTTTT. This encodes CASRRGGVQGELFF.

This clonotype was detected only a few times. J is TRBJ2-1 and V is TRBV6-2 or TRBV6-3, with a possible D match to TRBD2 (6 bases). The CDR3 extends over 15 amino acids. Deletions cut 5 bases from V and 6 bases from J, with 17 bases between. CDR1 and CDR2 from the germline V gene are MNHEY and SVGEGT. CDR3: CASSPGGLKTNEQFF. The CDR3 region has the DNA TGTGCCAGCAGTCCCGGGGGACTGAAAACCAATGAGCAGTTCTTC.

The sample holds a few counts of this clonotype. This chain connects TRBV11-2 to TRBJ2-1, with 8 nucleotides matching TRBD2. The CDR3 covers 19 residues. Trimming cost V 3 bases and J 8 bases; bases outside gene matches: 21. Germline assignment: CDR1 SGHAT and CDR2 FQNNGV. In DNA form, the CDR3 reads TGTGCCAGCAGCTTGTCGAAAGCCTTGGTAGGGACTAGTCGGCATGAGCAGTTCTTC. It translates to CASSLSKALVGTSRHEQFF.

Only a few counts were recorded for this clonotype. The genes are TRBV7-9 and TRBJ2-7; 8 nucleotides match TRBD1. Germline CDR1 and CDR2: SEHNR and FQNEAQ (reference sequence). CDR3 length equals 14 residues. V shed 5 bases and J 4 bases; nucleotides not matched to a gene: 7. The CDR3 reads CASSPRDRKYEQYF. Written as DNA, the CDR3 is TGTGCCAGCAGCCCTAGGGACAGGAAATACGAGCAGTACTTC.

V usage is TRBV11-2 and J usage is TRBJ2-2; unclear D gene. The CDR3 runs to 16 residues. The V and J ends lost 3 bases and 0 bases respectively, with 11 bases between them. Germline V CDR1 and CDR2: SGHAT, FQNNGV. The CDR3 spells CASSLVPGSNTGELFF. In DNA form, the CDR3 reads TGTGCCAGCAGCTTGGTTCCAGGTTCGAACACCGGGGAGCTGTTTTTT.

The CDR3 bases are TGTGCCAGCAGACCTTTCCCCCAAGAGACCCAGTACTTC. Translating it yields CASRPFPQETQYF. The V gene is TRBV11-2, the J gene TRBJ2-5, with D unresolved. The CDR3 is 13 amino acids. Germline CDR1 is SGHAT and CDR2 is FQNNGV. V dropped 6 bases and J dropped 1 base, with 9 bases sitting between them.

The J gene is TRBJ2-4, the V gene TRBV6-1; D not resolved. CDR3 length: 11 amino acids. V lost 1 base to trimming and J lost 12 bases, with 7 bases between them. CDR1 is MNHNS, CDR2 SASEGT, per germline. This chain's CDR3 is CASSEGPTQYF. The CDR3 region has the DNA TGTGCCAGCAGTGAAGGCCCGACTCAGTACTTC.